The 21 T cell receptor beta chains reported below all come from one sample, sequenced in a study of blood T cell repertoires in COVID-19. Sequenced by immunoSEQ multiplex PCR; TCRdb stores in-frame clones only, minus some. The table has 400,000 to 500,000 clones, around nine tenths seen once. The sample taken for sequencing was PBMCs or T cells enriched from blood (not recorded which). The receptors were sampled from a woman aged 18-29 years who had been exposed to COVID-19.

The V call is TRBV24-1, the J call TRBJ2-1, with a possible D match to TRBD2 (6 bases). V gave up 3 bases and J gave up 4 bases, with 18 bases separating them. The germline V gene has CDR1 KGHDR and CDR2 SFDVKD. This CDR3 has 17 amino acids. CDR3 residues: CATSDEDGGTGYNEQFF. The CDR3 DNA reads as TGTGCCACCAGTGATGAGGATGGCGGGACCGGGTACAATGAGCAGTTCTTC.

The V and J genes are TRBV29-1 and TRBJ2-7; weak D call: TRBD1 (8 bases). This CDR3 spans 13 amino acids. Germline V gene sequence: CDR1 SQVTM, CDR2 ANQGSEA. Trimming cost V 4 bases and J 6 bases, with 16 bases left between them. The CDR3 loop reads CSVGAGQESEQYF. The CDR3 region has the DNA TGCAGCGTTGGAGCGGGACAGGAGTCCGAGCAGTACTTC.

The chain recombines TRBV2 with TRBJ1-5; D is possibly TRBD1 (5 bases). CDR3 length: 14 residues. Trimming shortened V by 5 bases and J by 2 bases, and 10 bases separated the two germline ends. Germline CDR1 SNHLY, CDR2 FYNNEI. The DNA for the CDR3 is TGTGCCAGCAGTTTGGGGGGGGGCAATCAGCCCCAGCATTTT. It yields the protein CASSLGGGNQPQHF.

To note about this clone: The junction departs from the called germline gene at one end, perhaps through a read error. The chain couples TRBV2 to TRBJ2-4, with a possible D match to TRBD2 (6 bases). CDR3 length: 16 amino acids. Germline V CDR1 and CDR2: SNHLY, FYNNEI. CDR3 DNA: TGTGCCAGCATTGAAGACCAACTAGCAGGCAAAAACATTCAGTACTTC. Its protein product is CASIEDQLAGKNIQYF.

The V gene is TRBV6-4, the J gene TRBJ2-3; 11 bases line up with TRBD2. Germline CDR1 and CDR2: MRHNA and SNTAGT. The CDR3 has 16 residues. V shed 3 bases and J 1 base; nucleotides not matched to a gene: 3. CDR3 residues: CASSESLAGGTDTQYF. CDR3 nucleotide sequence: TGTGCCAGCAGTGAATCACTAGCGGGGGGCACAGATACGCAGTATTTT.

The sample holds one count of this clone. V and J are TRBV7-2 and TRBJ1-4, with 12 bases aligning to TRBD1. Trimming took 4 bases from V and 6 from J; bases not matched to a gene: 12. The CDR3 totals 18 residues. Germline V gives CDR1 SGHTA, CDR2 FQGNSA. The CDR3 DNA follows: TGTGCCAGCAGCTATGCCGGGACAGGGGGCCCGATGGATGAAAAACTGTTTTTT. Amino acid sequence: CASSYAGTGGPMDEKLFF. Full variable domain (outside the CDR3, taken from reference TRBV7-2 and TRBJ1-4): GAGVSQSPSNKVTEKGKDVELRCDPISGHTALYWYRQSLGQGLEFLIYFQGNSAPDKSGLPSDRFSAERTGGSVSTLTIQRTQQEDSAVYLCASSYAGTGGPMDEKLFFGSGTQLSVL.

This chain joins TRBV29-1 and TRBJ2-1; 8 bases are shared with TRBD2. Looked up from germline, CDR1 is SQVTM and CDR2 is ANQGSEA. The CDR3 has 13 amino acids. The V gene end was trimmed by 4 bases and the J gene end by 7 bases; junction bases not matched to a gene: 6. CDR3 amino acids: CSVGGTRVNEQFF. In DNA, the CDR3 is TGCAGCGTTGGGGGGACTAGGGTGAATGAGCAGTTCTTC.

The genes are TRBV5-4 and TRBJ1-1; D possibly corresponds to TRBD1 (5 bases). The germline V gene encodes CDR1 SGHNT and CDR2 YYREEE (reference sequence). The CDR3 sequence is 16 residues long. V lost 0 bases to trimming and J lost 1 base, with 13 bases between them. CDR3: CASSLDDRSKNTEAFF. CDR3 coding DNA: TGTGCCAGCAGCTTGGACGACAGATCAAAGAACACTGAAGCTTTCTTT.

The V call is TRBV19, the J call TRBJ2-3, with 8 bases lining up with TRBD1. The J segment lost 5 bases and the V segment lost 8 bases, leaving 6 bases of the junction unmatched. The CDR3 is 13 amino acids. CDR1 LNHDA and CDR2 SQIVND come from the germline V gene (reference sequence). CDR3 sequence reads: CASDHGTGDTQYF. CDR3 sequence (DNA): TGTGCCAGTGACCACGGGACAGGAGATACGCAGTATTTT.

The chain has TRBV19 and TRBJ2-4; D is ambiguous. With 3 bases removed from V and 0 bases from J, the gap between germline ends came to 9 bases. The CDR3 runs to 15 residues. Germline loops: CDR1 LNHDA, CDR2 SQIVND (reference sequence). This chain's CDR3 is CASSIRSLAKNIQYF. The CDR3 DNA reads as TGTGCCAGTAGTATTAGGAGTTTAGCCAAAAACATTCAGTACTTC.

This clone was counted between two and nine times. CDR3 sequence (DNA): TGTGCCAGCAGCTTATTAGCGGGGGCGTTCTTC. Protein product: CASSLLAGAFF. This chain links TRBV11-2 with TRBJ2-1; 9 bases are a match to TRBD2. The CDR3 runs to 11 residues. Looked up from germline, CDR1 is SGHAT and CDR2 is FQNNGV. The V segment lost 2 bases and the J segment 15 bases; nucleotides outside the gene matches: 2.

The rearrangement joins TRBV20-1 to TRBJ2-4, with TRBD1 as a possible D gene (6 bases). Germline V gene data show CDR1 as DFQATT and CDR2 as SNEGSKA (reference sequence). The CDR3 length is 11 residues. Trimming shortened V by 0 bases and J by 13 bases, and 10 bases separated the two germline ends. The CDR3 coding sequence is TGCAGTGCTAGAGAGACAGGCGGACAGTACTTC. This gives the protein CSARETGGQYF.

V and J are TRBV10-2 and TRBJ2-7, with TRBD2 as a possible D gene (6 bases). With 7 bases removed from V and 4 bases from J, the gap between germline ends came to 14 bases. Germline V lookup: CDR1 WSHSY, CDR2 SAAADI. The CDR3 spans 13 residues. CDR3 sequence (DNA): TGCGCCAGCATTGCGGGGTCATCTTACGAGCAGTACTTC. This sequence encodes CASIAGSSYEQYF.

V and J are TRBV7-9 and TRBJ2-5, with a tentative D call TRBD1 (5 bases). V lost 5 bases and J lost 4, with 11 bases in between. The CDR3 sequence is 13 residues long. Germline V gene sequence: CDR1 SEHNR, CDR2 FQNEAQ (reference sequence). CDR3 DNA: TGTGCCAGCAGCGTTCAGGGTCCAGAGACCCAGTACTTC. Protein: CASSVQGPETQYF.

The chain couples TRBV3-1 (or the pseudogene TRBV3-2) to TRBJ2-2; the match to TRBD2 covers 7 bases. V trimming: 4 bases; J trimming: 4 bases; junction bases outside the gene matches: 3. The CDR3 totals 14 residues. The germline gives CDR1 LGHDT, CDR2 YNNKEL (reference sequence). The CDR3 bases are TGTGCCAGCAGCCCGGGACTACCCACCGGGGAGCTGTTTTTT. Translating gives CASSPGLPTGELFF.

The V gene is TRBV10-1, the J gene TRBJ1-2; D is uncertain. The V end was cut by 4 bases, the J end by 4 bases, with 13 bases between. The germline V gene encodes CDR1 WNHNN and CDR2 SYGVQD (reference sequence). This CDR3 contains 14 residues. As DNA, the CDR3 is TGCGCCAGCAGTGGATCCGGGATCGGCTATGGCTACACCTTC. Protein product: CASSGSGIGYGYTF.

The chain joins TRBV7-6 to TRBJ2-1; D is unresolved. Germline CDR1 reads SGHVS; CDR2 reads FNYEAQ. This CDR3 is 16 amino acids long. The germline V and J ends were trimmed by 2 bases and 0 bases, with 11 bases remaining between them. The CDR3 loop reads CASSLIPSSSYNEQFF. The CDR3 bases are TGTGCCAGCAGCTTAATCCCGTCTAGCTCCTACAATGAGCAGTTCTTC.

CDR3 DNA: TGTGCCAGCAGTTACGAGGGGGGGCGGGCCTACGAGCAGTACTTC. Its protein is CASSYEGGRAYEQYF. V usage is TRBV6-5 and J usage is TRBJ2-7; D might be TRBD2 (7 bases). The CDR3 runs 15 residues. Trimming took 2 bases from V and 2 from J, leaving 13 bases between them. Germline V gene data show CDR1 as MNHEY and CDR2 as SVGAGI.

The CDR3 region has the DNA TGCAGCGTTGTGCGGGGCTCTGGAAACACCATATATTTT. Protein product: CSVVRGSGNTIYF. The rearrangement links TRBV29-1 to TRBJ1-3; D remains unclear. V was trimmed by 4 bases and J by 0 bases, leaving 7 bases between them. Germline V gene data show CDR1 as SQVTM and CDR2 as ANQGSEA. CDR3 size: 13 residues. The full variable domain, in which reference TRBV29-1 and TRBJ1-3 provide the parts outside the CDR3, is SAVISQKPSRDICQRGTSLTIQCQVDSQVTMMFWYRQQPGQSLTLIATANQGSEATYESGFVIDKFPISRPNLTFSTLTVSNMSPEDSSIYLCSVVRGSGNTIYFGEGSWLTVV.

J is TRBJ2-1 and V is TRBV19, with TRBD2 matching 8 bases. V gave up 0 bases and J gave up 7 bases; unmatched junction bases: 8. The CDR3 sequence is 16 residues long. The germline CDR1 and CDR2 sequences are LNHDA and SQIVND (reference sequence). CDR3 amino acids: CASSIDHGGGSNEQFF. The CDR3 region has the DNA TGTGCCAGTAGTATAGATCACGGGGGGGGAAGTAATGAGCAGTTCTTC.

J is TRBJ1-1 and V is TRBV14, with D unclear. The CDR3 consists of 15 residues. V dropped 0 bases and J dropped 4 bases, with 12 bases sitting between them. CDR1 and CDR2 from the germline V gene are SGHDN and FVKESK. For the CDR3, the DNA is TGTGCCAGCAGCCAAGATCCCCACAGATCCACTGAAGCTTTCTTT. It translates to CASSQDPHRSTEAFF.